The present entry profiles one TCR beta chain with its context. The antigen is not known. The data belong to a study of T cell repertoires in cytomegalovirus infection. The wider study: CMV epitopes used comprised recently identified HLA-C-restricted ones and well-studied HLA-B-restricted ones. It was the public TCR beta signatures that indicated both CMV infection and matching HLA type. Whole-study results and caveats: The ex vivo response showed dominance by HLA-C-restricted CMV-specific TCR beta clonotypes. Public TCR beta family frequency separated CMV-and-HLA carriers, including in an independent cohort.

Trimming stripped 0 bases from V and 0 bases from J, with 17 bases between. CDR3 length: 19 residues. CDR1 and CDR2 (germline): LNHDA, SQIVND (reference sequence). Each CDR3 protein is one row after TCRdb ran MiXCR on the reads. The sample has roughly 500,000 distinct CDR3 sequences; about 33% are singletons. The chain couples TRBV19 to TRBJ1-4; the D is unclear. The sequence derives from a human donor in good health (CMV status not recorded). Some clones in this sample may be carry-over from other donors' samples. This sample comprised cultured PBMCs, obtained from culture after CMV antigen stimulation. CDR3 sequence: CASSIDLNIGISTNEKLFF. CDR3 DNA: TGTGCCAGTAGTATAGATTTGAACATCGGAATATCAACTAATGAAAAACTGTTTTTT.